Following are 4 T cell receptor beta chains from one sample sequenced in a study of cytomegalovirus exposure and HLA in healthy donors. The study ran its PCR with 60 Vbeta and 13 Jbeta primers. This table comes from immunoSEQ multiplex PCR, and its TCRdb copy is limited to in-frame clones, with some not included. The sample lists about 110,000 clones, around four fifths seen once, with roughly 6.2% in the top ten. Source material: PBMCs. The receptors here all came from a man younger than 45 in good health and CMV-seropositive.

The sample holds a few counts of this clone. The rearrangement joins TRBV10-3 to TRBJ2-7; TRBD2 matches 7 bases. J lost 2 bases, V lost 11 bases, and 9 bases had no gene match. CDR1 ENHRY and CDR2 SYGVKD come from the germline V gene. This CDR3 has 13 amino acids. In DNA form, the CDR3 reads TGTGCCTCCCGTGGTGGACTAGCCTACGAGCAGTACTTC. Its protein product is CASRGGLAYEQYF.

The rearrangement links TRBV5-4 to TRBJ1-2; 9 positions match TRBD1. This CDR3 has 16 residues. V lost 4 bases and J lost 5; bases outside the gene matches: 12. Germline CDR1 SGHNT, CDR2 YYREEE (reference sequence). The CDR3 DNA is TGTGCCAGCAGCCCCGGGACAGGGACCATCGGGTATGGCTACACCTTC. Its protein is CASSPGTGTIGYGYTF.

The rearrangement links TRBV7-3 to TRBJ1-6; 8 nucleotides line up with TRBD1. The CDR3 consists of 15 residues. The V segment lost 1 base and the J segment 13 bases; nucleotides outside the gene matches: 9. Looked up from germline, CDR1 is SGHTA and CDR2 is FQGTGA. CDR3 sequence: CASSLIGTGLRPLHF. CDR3 bases: TGTGCCAGCAGCTTAATTGGGACAGGTCTCCGTCCCCTCCACTTT.

J is TRBJ2-1 and V is TRBV4-3; TRBD2 agrees at 8 bases. Germline CDR1 is LGHNA and CDR2 is YSLEER. J gave up 2 bases and V 0 bases, and 6 bases lay outside the gene matches. This CDR3 spans 17 amino acids. The CDR3 nucleotides read TGCGCCAGCAGCCAAGATACTAACGGGGGGGCCTACAATGAGCAGTTCTTC. It specifies CASSQDTNGGAYNEQFF.